This T cell receptor beta chain came from a study of blood T cell repertoires in COVID-19. Study information: The samples span acute and convalescent COVID-19 from the United States, Italy and Spain. T cells, B-cell-depleted T cells, or PBMCs supplied cDNA or gDNA.

Source study methods: Amplification of reference gene primers provided the estimated nucleated cell counts. The data were produced by immunoSEQ multiplex PCR, yet TCRdb's version contains in-frame clones alone and is incomplete. That table is the source of V, J and clone size, and D and trimming were worked out from the DNA. The data hold approximately 77,000 clones, with approximately 80% observed a single time. Specimen: peripheral blood. This clonotype was sampled from a woman aged 55-69 years with acute or convalescent COVID-19.

The CDR3 sequence is CASSTGQGAGAVNTEAFF. The CDR3 DNA sequence: TGCGCCAGCAGCACCGGACAGGGGGCGGGGGCGGTGAACACTGAAGCTTTCTTT. This chain joins TRBV5-1 and TRBJ1-1; 11 nucleotides line up with TRBD1. CDR1 SGHRS and CDR2 YFSETQ come from the germline V gene. J lost 0 bases, V lost 4 bases, and 11 bases had no gene match. CDR3 size: 18 residues.